This TCR beta chain was sequenced for a study of T-cell reconstitution after alpha-beta-depleted transplantation in children. This clonotype occurred many times. Researchers prepared the TCRbeta library using unique molecular identifiers, the study reports. Via MiXCR, TCRdb re-called the PCR reads, giving one row per CDR3 protein. The sample includes over 550,000 distinct CDR3 sequences, about 10% of them seen just once. The CDR3 sequence is 15 residues long. The germline CDR1 and CDR2 sequences are DFQATT and SNEGSKA (reference sequence). V was shortened by 0 bases and J by 3 bases, with 15 bases between the two germline ends.

V gene TRBV20-1 combines with J gene TRBJ2-7; D unresolved. The TCR was taken from a human donor who donated a stem cell graft to a child with acute myeloid leukemia. Here the sequenced sample was PBMCs from the stem cell graft donor, taken from the stem cell graft. For the CDR3, the DNA is TGCAGTGCTAGAGATCCGGTAGGGCGTAACTACGAGCAGTACTTC. This gives the protein CSARDPVGRNYEQYF.